This T cell receptor (beta chain) was captured in a study of T cell changes during pregnancy in multiple sclerosis (dated by TCRdb to about 2019). The study in broad terms: Changes in the T cell repertoire over the course of pregnancy were examined in this study in women with multiple sclerosis.

Concerning this clone itself: What antigen it recognizes has not been identified. No per-base quality is available; no much larger clone lies one base away.

The library was produced with the immunoSEQ multiplex PCR assay. Not all clones reach the TCRdb copy of this immuneACCESS table, which keeps in-frame sequences only. Checked studies attribute under half of the gap to unresolved V genes and leave the rest unexplained. The sample data list around 44,000 clones, and roughly 91% of these were observed just once. The top ten clonotypes cover over 8% of the sample. CDR1 and CDR2 were assigned from the germline V gene as SGHNT and YENEEA. The CDR3 spans 14 residues, from the cysteine through the phenylalanine. Here the CDR3 DNA is all that survives: 42 bases in frame from base 1. V ends up 5 bases short and J 3 bases short, with an unmatched junction base count of 6.

The rearrangement combines TRBV11-3 with TRBJ2-7; 8 middle bases align to TRBD1. The TCR sequence derives from a female donor with multiple sclerosis, enrolled in a pregnancy study. The material was CD8+ T cells from peripheral blood mononuclear cells, obtained in the first trimester of pregnancy. The bases read TGTGCCAGCAGCCTACGGACAGGGATCTACGAGCAGTACTTC. This gives the protein CASSLRTGIYEQYF.